This T cell receptor (beta chain) was sequenced for a study of blood T cell repertoires in COVID-19. At the level of the study: Material from acute and convalescent COVID-19 was sourced from the United States, Italy and Spain. The cDNA or gDNA used as material had been derived from T cells, B-cell-depleted T cells, or PBMCs.

In Seattle, patients joined the study during active infection and were tracked longitudinally. Per the authors' pipeline: Reference gene primer amplification in the assay estimated nucleated cell counts. Profiled with immunoSEQ multiplex PCR; TCRdb holds only in-frame clones, not every one. That table is the source of V, J and clone size, and D and trimming were worked out from the DNA. The profile covers about 500,000 clones, with 85% to 90% appearing a single time and around 8% taken by the ten largest. Sequenced sample: peripheral blood. The sequence was obtained from a woman between 50 and 59 years old with COVID-19, enrolled during active disease.

The CDR3 loop reads CATSSRPIGGTGGPNEKLFF. The CDR3, as DNA: TGTGCCACCAGCTCTCGACCCATCGGGGGGACAGGGGGTCCTAATGAAAAACTGTTTTTT. The chain couples TRBV15 to TRBJ1-4; 11 bases match TRBD1. Germline-derived CDR1 and CDR2 are LNHNV and YYDKDF (reference sequence). J lost 3 bases, V lost 5 bases, and 17 bases had no gene match. The CDR3 totals 20 residues. Supplemented by reference TRBV15 and TRBJ1-4, the full variable domain reads DAMVIQNPRYQVTQFGKPVTLSCSQTLNHNVMYWYQQKSSQAPKLLFHYYDKDFNNEADTPDNFQSRRPNTSFCFLDIRSPGLGDTAMYLCATSSRPIGGTGGPNEKLFFGSGTQLSVL.